Listed here are 22 T cell receptor beta chains from one sample, sequenced in a study of blood T cell repertoires in COVID-19. Sequencing used immunoSEQ multiplex PCR; TCRdb keeps in-frame clones, though not all of them. The data show 180,000 or so clones, around 87% seen once. Sample: peripheral blood. The receptors come from a man aged 40-50 years with active or convalescent COVID-19.

The chain employs TRBV4-3 and TRBJ1-6; D perhaps matches TRBD1 (5 bases). V was trimmed by 3 bases and J by 7 bases, leaving 16 bases between them. The length of the CDR3 is 16 residues. Germline assignment: CDR1 LGHNA and CDR2 YSLEER. CDR3 in DNA: TGCGCCAGCAGCCAGTGGACCACAGGTTTCAATTCACCCCTCCACTTT. Translating it yields CASSQWTTGFNSPLHF.

The V gene is TRBV9, the J gene TRBJ1-1; 8 nucleotides line up with TRBD1. The CDR3 consists of 15 residues. The germline V gene has CDR1 SGDLS and CDR2 YYNGEE. Trimming cost V 2 bases and J 0 bases; bases outside gene matches: 3. CDR3 loop: CASSVSGGLNTEAFF. As DNA, the CDR3 is TGTGCCAGCAGCGTGTCAGGGGGCTTGAACACTGAAGCTTTCTTT.

The rearrangement links TRBV9 to TRBJ2-3, with 7 bases matching TRBD1. CDR3 length equals 16 residues. Germline values: CDR1 SGDLS, CDR2 YYNGEE. V shed 0 bases and J 4 bases; nucleotides not matched to a gene: 8. The CDR3 DNA sequence: TGTGCCAGCAGCGTAGGGGGTAGGGGGCGCGCAGATACGCAGTATTTT. It translates to CASSVGGRGRADTQYF.

The gene calls are TRBV27 and TRBJ1-2; 8 bases match TRBD1. The CDR3 totals 15 residues. CDR1 and CDR2 (germline): MNHEY, SMNVEV (reference sequence). Trimming cost V 6 bases and J 3 bases; bases outside gene matches: 9. The DNA for the CDR3 is TGTGCCAGCAGCCCTGCCGGACAGGGATACTATGGCTACACCTTC. Amino acid sequence: CASSPAGQGYYGYTF.

The chain couples TRBV29-1 to TRBJ1-1; 7 bases align to TRBD1. CDR1 and CDR2 (germline): SQVTM, ANQGSEA. J was trimmed by 5 bases and V by 4 bases; bases with no gene match: 4. This CDR3 is built from 12 residues. This CDR3 reads CSVGQGKTEAFF. For the CDR3, the DNA is TGCAGCGTTGGACAGGGAAAAACTGAAGCTTTCTTT.

This clone was detected once. The chain joins TRBV7-2 to TRBJ2-5; perhaps TRBD1 as D (6 bases). The CDR3 spans 15 residues. Per the germline V gene, CDR1 is SGHTA and CDR2 is FQGNSA. V shed 2 bases and J shed 2 bases, with 12 bases lying between them. The DNA for the CDR3 is TGTGCCAGCAGCTTACAAGGACAGTCACAAGAGACCCAGTACTTC. Translated: CASSLQGQSQETQYF.

The table lists this clone with a few counts. This sequence joins TRBV7-6 and TRBJ1-4, with D perhaps TRBD1 (5 bases). V dropped 1 base and J dropped 6 bases, with 9 bases sitting between them. The length of the CDR3 is 14 residues. Germline CDR1 reads SGHVS; CDR2 reads FNYEAQ. The CDR3 nucleotides read TGTGCCAGCAGCTTAGTCGGGGGGGATGAAAAACTGTTTTTT. Translated, it gives CASSLVGGDEKLFF. Combining the CDR3 with reference TRBV7-6 and TRBJ1-4 gives the whole variable domain GAGVSQSPRYKVTKRGQDVALRCDPISGHVSLYWYRQALGQGPEFLTYFNYEAQQDKSGLPNDRFSAERPEGSISTLTIQRTEQRDSAMYRCASSLVGGDEKLFFGSGTQLSVL.

The V gene is TRBV3-1 (or the pseudogene TRBV3-2), the J gene TRBJ2-5; 12 bases line up with TRBD2. Germline V lookup: CDR1 LGHDT, CDR2 YNNKEL (reference sequence). V lost 4 bases, J lost 5 bases, and 8 bases stayed unmatched. The CDR3 covers 16 residues. The CDR3 loop reads CASSPLAGGPGETQYF. DNA of the CDR3: TGTGCCAGCAGCCCCCTAGCGGGGGGGCCGGGGGAGACCCAGTACTTC.

This clone was found once. The chain links TRBV5-8 to TRBJ1-5, with unresolved D. This CDR3 comprises 15 residues. With 1 base removed from V and 0 bases from J, the gap between germline ends came to 8 bases. Germline V gene lookup returns CDR1 SGHTS and CDR2 YDEGEE. The CDR3 is CASSLTGDSNQPQHF. In DNA form, the CDR3 reads TGTGCCAGCAGCTTGACCGGGGATAGCAATCAGCCCCAGCATTTT.

V is TRBV5-5 and J is TRBJ2-1, with 9 bases lining up with TRBD1. Germline loops: CDR1 SGHKS, CDR2 YYEKEE (reference sequence). V lost 5 bases to trimming and J lost 9 bases; unmatched junction nucleotides: 12. The CDR3 extends over 15 amino acids. In DNA form, the CDR3 reads TGTGCCAGCAGTAAGACAGGGGGACCGTCCGGTGAGCAGTTCTTC. Its protein product is CASSKTGGPSGEQFF.

This sequence joins TRBV7-7 and TRBJ2-5; 8 bases are a match to TRBD2. The CDR3 contains 18 residues. Germline CDR1 is SSHAT and CDR2 is FNYEAQ (reference sequence). The CDR3, as DNA: TGTGCTAGCGGCCCCGTTTGGTTAGCGGGGAGGGTAAAAGAGACCCAGTACTTC. Its translation: CASGPVWLAGRVKETQYF. The full variable domain, its missing parts supplied by reference TRBV7-7 and TRBJ2-5, is GAGVSQSPRYKVTKRGQDVTLRCDPISSHATLYWYQQALGQGPEFLTYFNYEAQPDKSGLPSDRFSAERPEGSISTLTIQRTEQRDSAMYRCASGPVWLAGRVKETQYFGPGTRLLVL.

This rearrangement joins TRBV28 to TRBJ2-2, with D perhaps TRBD2 (7 bases). CDR3 length: 16 amino acids. Germline CDR1 reads MDHEN; CDR2 reads SYDVKM. Trimming took off 7 bases at V and 6 bases at J, with 21 bases between the two ends. The CDR3 nucleotides are TGTGCCAGCACTATGAGGGCGCGGGGGCCCGCCGGGGAGCTGTTTTTT. Translated: CASTMRARGPAGELFF.

This clone was counted once. This chain joins TRBV4-3 and TRBJ2-2, with 8 positions matching TRBD2. Trimming took 0 bases from V and 0 from J; bases not matched to a gene: 3. The CDR3 extends over 17 amino acids. Germline V CDR1 and CDR2: LGHNA, YSLEER. The CDR3: CASSQDSGTSNTGELFF. The CDR3 bases are TGCGCCAGCAGCCAAGATAGCGGGACATCGAACACCGGGGAGCTGTTTTTT.

As to this clone: At one end, the junction sequence differs from germline, possibly due to a read error. V and J are TRBV2 and TRBJ1-2, with D possibly matching TRBD1 (5 bases). Germline V gene lookup returns CDR1 SNHLY and CDR2 FYNNEI. CDR3 length equals 13 residues. CDR3 residues: CASREGQTTGYTF. The CDR3 DNA is TGTGCCAGCAGAGAAGGACAAACAACTGGCTACACCTTC.

The chain has TRBV5-1 and TRBJ2-5; D may be TRBD1 (6 bases). Germline CDR1 is SGHRS and CDR2 is YFSETQ. Trimming removed 0 bases from V and 5 bases from J, with 8 bases in between. The CDR3 length is 13 residues. The CDR3 DNA follows: TGCGCCAGCAGCTTGGACAGGGCCGAGACCCAGTACTTC. It is translated as CASSLDRAETQYF.

A note on this clone: This CDR3 is also generated by other DNA sequences in the sample. This rearrangement joins TRBV11-2 to TRBJ1-5; TRBD1 matches at 7 bases. The CDR3 extends over 13 amino acids. J was trimmed by 4 bases and V by 3 bases; bases with no gene match: 0. Germline assignment: CDR1 SGHAT and CDR2 FQNNGV. CDR3 DNA sequence: TGTGCCAGCAGCTTGACAGGGAATCAGCCCCAGCATTTT. It translates to CASSLTGNQPQHF. Full variable domain (remainder filled in from reference TRBV11-2 and TRBJ1-5): EAGVAQSPRYKIIEKRQSVAFWCNPISGHATLYWYQQILGQGPKLLIQFQNNGVVDDSQLPKDRFSAERLKGVDSTLKIQPAKLEDSAVYLCASSLTGNQPQHFGDGTRLSIL.

The V call is TRBV3-1 (or the pseudogene TRBV3-2), the J call TRBJ2-5; 11 bases agree with TRBD2. In germline, CDR1 is LGHDT, CDR2 YNNKEL (reference sequence). With V trimmed by 0 bases and J by 9 bases, 3 bases remained unmatched. This CDR3 has 14 amino acids. The CDR3 DNA sequence: TGTGCCAGCAGCCAAGAACTAGCGGGGGAGGCCCAGTACTTC. It is translated as CASSQELAGEAQYF.

J is TRBJ2-5 and V is TRBV5-4; the match to TRBD2 covers 11 bases. CDR3 size: 16 residues. Germline CDR1 and CDR2: SGHNT and YYREEE (reference sequence). V gave up 1 base and J gave up 4 bases; unmatched junction bases: 6. The CDR3 bases are TGTGCCAGCAGCTTGCCGGGAACTAGCGGGGGAGAGACCCAGTACTTC. This codes for CASSLPGTSGGETQYF. Combining the CDR3 with reference TRBV5-4 and TRBJ2-5 gives the whole variable domain ETGVTQSPTHLIKTRGQQVTLRCSSQSGHNTVSWYQQALGQGPQFIFQYYREEENGRGNFPPRFSGLQFPNYSSELNVNALELDDSALYLCASSLPGTSGGETQYFGPGTRLLVL.

This clone was counted only a few times. This chain connects TRBV30 to TRBJ1-5; D might be TRBD1 (5 bases). This CDR3 region has 13 residues. Germline V lookup: CDR1 GTSNPN, CDR2 SVGIG (reference sequence). V lost 2 bases and J lost 6, with 11 bases in between. In DNA, the CDR3 is TGTGCCTGGAGTTCCGGGGGGGGTCAGCCCCAGCATTTT. Translated: CAWSSGGGQPQHF.

The chain joins TRBV9 to TRBJ2-1, with 9 bases matching TRBD2. The V segment lost 4 bases and the J segment 3 bases; nucleotides outside the gene matches: 5. From germline, CDR1 is SGDLS and CDR2 YYNGEE. The CDR3 totals 15 residues. CDR3 bases: TGTGCCAGCAGCCCCAGCGGGGGGAGCTACAATGAGCAGTTCTTC. Protein product: CASSPSGGSYNEQFF. The full variable domain, completed using reference TRBV9 and TRBJ2-1, is DSGVTQTPKHLITATGQRVTLRCSPRSGDLSVYWYQQSLDQGLQFLIQYYNGEERAKGNILERFSAQQFPDLHSELNLSSLELGDSALYFCASSPSGGSYNEQFFGPGTRLTVL.

V usage is TRBV25-1 and J usage is TRBJ1-4, with D maybe TRBD1 (5 bases). Germline V gene data show CDR1 as MGHDK and CDR2 as SYGVNS. Trimming removed 1 base at V and 2 bases at J, with 8 bases between. The CDR3 is made up of 15 amino acids. The CDR3 is CASSESEGTNEKLFF. The CDR3 nucleotides read TGTGCCAGCAGTGAATCGGAGGGGACTAATGAAAAACTGTTTTTT. Together with reference TRBV25-1 and TRBJ1-4, the CDR3 gives the full variable domain: EADIYQTPRYLVIGTGKKITLECSQTMGHDKMYWYQQDPGMELHLIHYSYGVNSTEKGDLSSESTVSRIRTEHFPLTLESARPSHTSQYLCASSESEGTNEKLFFGSGTQLSVL.

The V and J genes are TRBV19 and TRBJ2-7; 7 bases map to TRBD1. V lost 5 bases to trimming and J lost 4 bases; unmatched junction nucleotides: 17. The V gene's germline CDR1 is LNHDA and CDR2 SQIVND (reference sequence). CDR3 length equals 17 residues. The DNA of the CDR3 is TGTGCCAGTAGTCTCAAGCCTCTGGGACAGAGTAGATACGAGCAGTACTTC. Translation gives CASSLKPLGQSRYEQYF.